This T cell receptor beta chain was observed in a study of OX40 agonist ivuxolimab in advanced cancers. The study in broad terms: Ivuxolimab was a fully human IgG2 agonistic monoclonal antibody targeting the costimulatory receptor OX40 (CD134). Intravenous ivuxolimab was administered to patients every 2 weeks at six dose levels: 0.01, 0.1, 0.3, 1.5, 3 and 10 mg/kg. Among the roughly 50 dose-escalation patients, approximately 20 had hepatocellular carcinoma, around 15 melanoma, 9 renal cell carcinoma and 9 head and neck cancer. The dose-escalation cohort was roughly 83% male with a mean age of roughly 60 years, ranging from roughly 20 to 80. Patients were allowed to have had prior anti-PD-1, anti-PD-L1 or anti-CTLA-4 therapy, and approximately 40% of the dose-escalation patients had previously received checkpoint inhibitors. Partial responses occurred in three dose-escalation patients, of whom one had hepatocellular carcinoma and two had cutaneous melanoma. Peripheral TCRbeta sequencing was intended to test whether TCR sequence diversity was altered and clonal T-cell expansion was caused by ivuxolimab. The monotherapy dose-escalation portion (N ≈ 57 patients) of the phase I ivuxolimab trial is reported in the paper. The research as a whole found: In the 0.1-3.0 mg/kg groups, partial responders had among the lowest normalized peripheral clonal expansion, particularly in CD8+ T cells. Which antigens the clonally expanded peripheral T cells were specific for was not determined. After ivuxolimab, more expanded clones were found on average in CD8+ T cells than in CD4+ T cells. Clonal expansion of both CD4+ and CD8+ blood T cells was observed from baseline to week 6 at doses 0.1 to 3.0 mg/kg. Low levels of normalized T-cell clonal expansion were also seen in some nonresponding patients.

Patients with a history of autoimmune disease or receiving systemic immunosuppression were excluded from the trial. Peripheral blood for TCR sequencing was collected from all dose cohorts at baseline, on cycle 4 day 1, and on cycle 7 day 1. The samples were drawn from a first-in-human, open-label, multicenter phase I dose-escalation trial of ivuxolimab. Adults with locally advanced or metastatic melanoma, renal cell, hepatocellular, or head and neck squamous cell carcinoma were enrolled in the trial. Before TCR sequencing, CD4+ and CD8+ T cells were separately sorted from peripheral blood. Genomic DNA was extracted from sorted cells for sequencing of the TCRbeta CDR3 region. TCRbeta CDR3 regions were sequenced using the immunoSEQ Assay. What TCRdb holds here is the immuneACCESS table cut down to in-frame rearrangements. Part of the clones is not present; checked against another copy, under half of the missing clones reflect an unresolved V gene, and the others are unexplained. The sample profile shows about 29,000 clones; roughly 90% of them were found once. The ten largest clonotypes hold less than 9.5% of the sample.

The CDR3 runs 16 residues from the cysteine to the phenylalanine. The CDR3 DNA has 48 bases and is translated from base 1. The germline V gene (reference sequence) specifies SEHNR as CDR1 and FQNEAQ as CDR2. Trimming accounts for 1 base at V and 4 bases at J, while the number of junction bases matched to no gene is 4. With respect to this clone: Its antigen is still unknown. Base quality data are lacking; no much larger clone is found one base away.

In this chain, TRBV7-9 is recombined with TRBJ2-3; 11 of the junction bases match TRBD1. The material sequenced was CD4+ or CD8+ T cells sorted from blood, taken in a trial of the OX40 agonist ivuxolimab. The clonotype comes from an adult with an advanced solid tumor such as melanoma, head and neck, liver or kidney cancer. The CDR3 corresponds to CASSLGTGGEADTQYF. Read as DNA, the sequence is TGTGCCAGCAGCTTAGGGACAGGGGGCGAGGCAGATACGCAGTATTTT.